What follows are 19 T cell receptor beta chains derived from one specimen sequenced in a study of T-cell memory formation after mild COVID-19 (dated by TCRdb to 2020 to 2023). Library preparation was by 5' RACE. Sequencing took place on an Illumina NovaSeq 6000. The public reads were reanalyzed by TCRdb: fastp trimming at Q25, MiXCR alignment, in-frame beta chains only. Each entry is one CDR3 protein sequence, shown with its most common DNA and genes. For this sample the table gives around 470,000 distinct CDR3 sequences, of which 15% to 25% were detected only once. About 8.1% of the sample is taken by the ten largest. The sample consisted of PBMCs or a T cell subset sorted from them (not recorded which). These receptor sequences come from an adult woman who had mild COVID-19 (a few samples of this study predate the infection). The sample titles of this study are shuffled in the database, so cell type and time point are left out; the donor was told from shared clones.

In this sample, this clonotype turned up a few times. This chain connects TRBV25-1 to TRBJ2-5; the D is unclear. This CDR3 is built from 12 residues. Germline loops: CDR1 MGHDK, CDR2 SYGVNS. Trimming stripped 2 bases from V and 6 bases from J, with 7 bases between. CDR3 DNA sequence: TGTGCCAGCAGTGAAATGGGGAAGACCCAGTACTTC. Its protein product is CASSEMGKTQYF.

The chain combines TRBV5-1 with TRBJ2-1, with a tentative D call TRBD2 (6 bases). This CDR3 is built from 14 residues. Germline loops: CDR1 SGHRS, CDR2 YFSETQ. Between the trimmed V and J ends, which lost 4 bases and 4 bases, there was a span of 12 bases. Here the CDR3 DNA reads TGCGCCAGCAGCAGGGGAGGAGAGTACAATGAGCAGTTCTTC. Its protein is CASSRGGEYNEQFF.

As DNA, the CDR3 is TGTGCCAGCTCACACCGACAGGAGGTGGATGGCTACACCTTC. This gives the protein CASSHRQEVDGYTF. V usage is TRBV18 and J usage is TRBJ1-2, with a weak D call TRBD1 (6 bases). Looked up from germline, CDR1 is KGHSH and CDR2 is LQKENI. This CDR3 contains 14 residues. V shed 4 bases and J shed 6 bases, with 15 bases lying between them.

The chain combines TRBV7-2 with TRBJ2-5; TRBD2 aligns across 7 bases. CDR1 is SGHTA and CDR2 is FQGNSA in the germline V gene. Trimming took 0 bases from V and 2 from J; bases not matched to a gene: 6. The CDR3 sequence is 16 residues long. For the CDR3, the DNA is TGTGCCAGCAGCTTAGCGCGACTAGCAGGTCAAGAGACCCAGTACTTC. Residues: CASSLARLAGQETQYF.

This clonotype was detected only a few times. The CDR3 loop is CASSQQNSGSPLHF. CDR3 nucleotides: TGTGCCAGCAGCCAGCAAAACAGTGGATCACCCCTCCACTTT. This chain joins TRBV12-3 or TRBV12-4 and TRBJ1-6; D is undetermined. This CDR3 comprises 14 residues. Deletions cut 6 bases from V and 10 bases from J, with 16 bases between.

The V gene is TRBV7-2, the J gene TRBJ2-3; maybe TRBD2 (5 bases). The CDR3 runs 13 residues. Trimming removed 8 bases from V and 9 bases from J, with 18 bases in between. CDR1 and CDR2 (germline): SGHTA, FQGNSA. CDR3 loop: CASWRARGETQYF. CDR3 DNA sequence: TGTGCCAGCTGGCGGGCGAGAGGCGAGACGCAGTATTTT.

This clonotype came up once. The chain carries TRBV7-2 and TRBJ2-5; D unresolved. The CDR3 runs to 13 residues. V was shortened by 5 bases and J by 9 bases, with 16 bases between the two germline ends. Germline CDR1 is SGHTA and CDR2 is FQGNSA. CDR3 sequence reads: CASSAIPLLAQYF. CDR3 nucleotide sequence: TGTGCCAGCAGCGCCATACCACTCCTAGCCCAGTACTTC.

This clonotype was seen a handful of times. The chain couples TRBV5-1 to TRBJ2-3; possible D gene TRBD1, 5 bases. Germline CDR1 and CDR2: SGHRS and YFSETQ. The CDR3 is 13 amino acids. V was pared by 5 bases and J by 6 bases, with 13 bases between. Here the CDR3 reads CASSNSQADTQYF. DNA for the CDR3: TGCGCCAGCAGTAATTCACAGGCGGATACGCAGTATTTT. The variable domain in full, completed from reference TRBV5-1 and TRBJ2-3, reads KAGVTQTPRYLIKTRGQQVTLSCSPISGHRSVSWYQQTPGQGLQFLFEYFSETQRNKGNFPGRFSGRQFSNSRSEMNVSTLELGDSALYLCASSNSQADTQYFGPGTRLTVL.

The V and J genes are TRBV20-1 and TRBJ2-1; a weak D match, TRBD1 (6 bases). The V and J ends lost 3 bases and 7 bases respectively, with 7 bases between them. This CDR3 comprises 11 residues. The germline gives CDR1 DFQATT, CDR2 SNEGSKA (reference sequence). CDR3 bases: TGCAGTGCTAGGAGGGGGAATGAGCAGTTCTTC. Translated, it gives CSARRGNEQFF.

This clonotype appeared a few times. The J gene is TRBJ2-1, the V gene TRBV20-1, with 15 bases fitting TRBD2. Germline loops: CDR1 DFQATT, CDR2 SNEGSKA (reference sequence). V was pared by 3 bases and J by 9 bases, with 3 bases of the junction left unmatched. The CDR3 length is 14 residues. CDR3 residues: CSARGLAGGAEQFF. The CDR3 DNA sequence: TGCAGTGCTAGGGGACTAGCGGGGGGAGCTGAGCAGTTCTTC.

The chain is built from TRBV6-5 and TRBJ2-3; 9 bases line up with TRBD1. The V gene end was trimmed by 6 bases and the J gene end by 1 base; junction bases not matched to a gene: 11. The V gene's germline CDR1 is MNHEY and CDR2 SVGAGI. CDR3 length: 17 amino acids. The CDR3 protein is CASRGTGMGGGTDTQYF. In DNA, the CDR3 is TGTGCCAGCAGAGGGACAGGGATGGGAGGTGGCACAGATACGCAGTATTTT.

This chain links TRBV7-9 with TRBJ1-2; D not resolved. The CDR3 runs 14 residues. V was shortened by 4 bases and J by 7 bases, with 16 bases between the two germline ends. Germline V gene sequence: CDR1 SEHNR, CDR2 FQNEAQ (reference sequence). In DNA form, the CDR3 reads TGTGCCAGCAGCTCTCCGGGGAGTGTTGTTGGCTACACCTTC. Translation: CASSSPGSVVGYTF.

For the CDR3, the DNA is TGTGCCAGCAGTGGGGGGACAGGGTATGGCTACACCTTC. Its protein product is CASSGGTGYGYTF. The chain couples TRBV2 to TRBJ1-2, with TRBD1 identical over 9 bases. Germline assignment: CDR1 SNHLY and CDR2 FYNNEI. The CDR3 has 13 residues. The ends lost 4 bases at V and 5 bases at J; junction bases unmatched: 2.

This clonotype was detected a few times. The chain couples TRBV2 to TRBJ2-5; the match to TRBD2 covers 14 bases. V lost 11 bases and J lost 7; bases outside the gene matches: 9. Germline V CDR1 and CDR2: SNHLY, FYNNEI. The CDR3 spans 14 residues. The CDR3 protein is CAGTSGGPRVTQYF. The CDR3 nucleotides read TGTGCCGGGACTAGCGGGGGACCCCGAGTGACCCAGTACTTC.

As DNA, the CDR3 is TGTGCCAGCATCGCGGGGAGGGAAGGCAATCAGCCCCAGCATTTT. Its protein is CASIAGREGNQPQHF. The chain employs TRBV27 and TRBJ1-5, with no clear D. This CDR3 has 15 amino acids. Trimming removed 7 bases from V and 2 bases from J, with 15 bases in between. Germline CDR1 and CDR2: MNHEY and SMNVEV (reference sequence).

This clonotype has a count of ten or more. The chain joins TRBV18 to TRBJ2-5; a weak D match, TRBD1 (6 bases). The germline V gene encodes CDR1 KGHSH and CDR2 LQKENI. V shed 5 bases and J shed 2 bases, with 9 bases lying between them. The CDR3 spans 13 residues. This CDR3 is CASSGQSQETQYF. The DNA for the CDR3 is TGTGCCAGCTCAGGACAGTCTCAAGAGACCCAGTACTTC.

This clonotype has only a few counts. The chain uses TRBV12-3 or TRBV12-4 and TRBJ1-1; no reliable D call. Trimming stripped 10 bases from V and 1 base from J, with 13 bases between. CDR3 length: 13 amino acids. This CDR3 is CATRTHWNTEAFF. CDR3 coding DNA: TGTGCCACCCGTACCCACTGGAACACTGAAGCTTTCTTT.

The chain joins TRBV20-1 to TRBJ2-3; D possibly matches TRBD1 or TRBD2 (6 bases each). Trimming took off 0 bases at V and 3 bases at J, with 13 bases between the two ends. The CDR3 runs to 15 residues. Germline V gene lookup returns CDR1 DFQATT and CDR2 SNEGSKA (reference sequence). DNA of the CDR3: TGCAGTGCTAGAGACGGAGGAGGGGGAACAGATACGCAGTATTTT. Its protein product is CSARDGGGGTDTQYF.

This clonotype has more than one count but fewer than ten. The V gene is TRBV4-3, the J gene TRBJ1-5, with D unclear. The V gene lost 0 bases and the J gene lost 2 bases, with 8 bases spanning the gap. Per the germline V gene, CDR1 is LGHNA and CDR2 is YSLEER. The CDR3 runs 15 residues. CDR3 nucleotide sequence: TGCGCCAGCAGCCAAGAGGGTGTTGGCAATCAGCCCCAGCATTTT. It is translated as CASSQEGVGNQPQHF.